What follows are 20 T cell receptor beta chains derived from one specimen sequenced in a study of shared clonotypes between healthy human individuals. The table came from immunoSEQ multiplex PCR; TCRdb's copy has only in-frame clones and leaves some out. This table has 600,000 to 700,000 clones, around four fifths appearing once. Sequenced material: memory CD4+ T cells sorted from blood. Subset given: CD45RA-negative fraction. The origin of the receptors is a woman aged 25 to 39 in good health.

V and J are TRBV6-5 and TRBJ2-2, with D maybe TRBD2 (6 bases). In germline, CDR1 is MNHEY, CDR2 SVGAGI. The CDR3 length is 14 residues. Trimming cost V 6 bases and J 1 base, with 9 bases left between them. CDR3 nucleotides: TGTGCCAGCAGAAGTAGCGGGAACACCGGGGAGCTGTTTTTT. This translates into CASRSSGNTGELFF.

The chain has TRBV30 and TRBJ2-7, with D maybe TRBD1 (7 bases). CDR1 and CDR2 (germline): GTSNPN, SVGIG (reference sequence). V lost 0 bases to trimming and J lost 2 bases, with 14 bases between them. This CDR3 has 15 amino acids. The CDR3 spells CAWSVLPGGTYEQYF. The CDR3 nucleotides read TGTGCCTGGAGTGTACTCCCAGGGGGGACCTACGAGCAGTACTTC.

This chain links TRBV29-1 with TRBJ2-1; D remains unclear. Trimming left V 4 bases short and J 7 bases short, with 14 bases between. CDR3 length: 13 residues. Germline V lookup: CDR1 SQVTM, CDR2 ANQGSEA. In DNA form, the CDR3 reads TGCAGCGTTGGAGCTATTACAGCGAATGAGCAGTTCTTC. Protein sequence: CSVGAITANEQFF.

As to this clone: A single base is all that separates this from a far larger clone, so a read error is likely. The rearrangement uses TRBV7-2 and TRBJ1-5, with 8 nucleotides matching TRBD1. The junction had 10 bases not matched to a gene; V was cut back by 0 bases and J by 9 bases. The germline CDR1 and CDR2 sequences are SGHTA and FQGNSA. There are 16 residues in the CDR3. The CDR3 sequence: CASSLAADRDDRPQHF. The CDR3 DNA reads TGTGCCAGCAGCTTAGCTGCGGACAGGGATGATCGGCCCCAGCATTTT.

About this clone itself: This CDR3 is also generated by other DNA sequences in the sample. The V gene is TRBV28, the J gene TRBJ2-3, with 8 positions matching TRBD1. This CDR3 is 14 amino acids long. The V and J ends lost 6 bases and 4 bases, in that order; junction bases with no gene match: 6. The germline gives CDR1 MDHEN, CDR2 SYDVKM. The CDR3 loop reads CASSPGQGPDTQYF. As DNA, the CDR3 is TGTGCCAGCAGCCCAGGACAGGGACCAGATACGCAGTATTTT.

The V gene is TRBV5-4, the J gene TRBJ2-2; 14 nucleotides line up with TRBD2. There are 17 residues in the CDR3. In germline, CDR1 is SGHNT, CDR2 YYREEE (reference sequence). Trimming removed 0 bases from V and 7 bases from J; junction bases left unmatched: 5. The CDR3 sequence: CASSLGGLAGEVGELFF. Here the CDR3 DNA reads TGTGCCAGCAGCTTGGGGGGACTAGCGGGAGAGGTCGGGGAGCTGTTTTTT.

This chain links TRBV13 with TRBJ2-7, with D possibly TRBD2 on 5 matching bases. CDR1 and CDR2 (germline): PRHDT, FYEKMQ (reference sequence). The CDR3 has 16 amino acids. Trimming took 5 bases from V and 1 from J, leaving 18 bases between them. In nucleotides, the CDR3 is TGTGCCAGCAGCCCTCCTGGGGAGAGCGGTTCCTACGAGCAGTACTTC. Its protein is CASSPPGESGSYEQYF. The full variable domain, completed using reference TRBV13 and TRBJ2-7, is AAGVIQSPRHLIKEKRETATLKCYPIPRHDTVYWYQQGPGQDPQFLISFYEKMQSDKGSIPDRFSAQQFSDYHSELNMSSLELGDSALYFCASSPPGESGSYEQYFGPGTRLTVT.

As concerns this clone: At the DNA level, this CDR3 is encoded by other sequences in the same sample as well. The chain recombines TRBV7-6 with TRBJ2-1; D possibly corresponds to TRBD2 (5 bases). The germline V gene encodes CDR1 SGHVS and CDR2 FNYEAQ. The CDR3 totals 14 residues. Between the trimmed V and J ends, which lost 1 base and 7 bases, there was a span of 11 bases. CDR3 coding DNA: TGTGCCAGCAGCTTAGGGCTAGCTGTAAATGAGCAGTTCTTC. Translated: CASSLGLAVNEQFF.

This clone was recorded many times. V and J are TRBV28 and TRBJ1-1; D call uncertain. Germline CDR1 and CDR2: MDHEN and SYDVKM. V dropped 4 bases and J dropped 1 base, with 16 bases sitting between them. The CDR3 extends over 16 amino acids. This chain's CDR3 is CASSSEDWGTNTEAFF. In DNA, the CDR3 is TGTGCCAGCAGTTCGGAGGACTGGGGAACGAACACTGAAGCTTTCTTT.

In the case of this clone: This likely traces to a read error, being one base from a far larger clone. This rearrangement joins TRBV7-2 to TRBJ2-5; 7 nucleotides agree with TRBD2. The J call may not be correct, given that the DNA end is closer to TRBJ2-7. The CDR3 runs to 14 residues. Germline CDR1 SGHTA, CDR2 FQGNSA. CDR3 loop: CASSSQRDSYEQYF. Here the CDR3 DNA reads TGTGCCAGCAGCTCCCAGCGGGACTCCTACGAGCAGTACTTC.

J is TRBJ1-2 and V is TRBV5-1; D may be TRBD1 (5 bases). Trimming pared 4 bases from V and 5 bases from J, leaving 18 bases between. The CDR3 length is 15 residues. The germline gives CDR1 SGHRS, CDR2 YFSETQ. As DNA, the CDR3 is TGCGCCAGCAGCCCCCAGAGCCCGGGGGATTATGGCTACACCTTC. It yields the protein CASSPQSPGDYGYTF. The variable domain in full, completed from reference TRBV5-1 and TRBJ1-2, reads KAGVTQTPRYLIKTRGQQVTLSCSPISGHRSVSWYQQTPGQGLQFLFEYFSETQRNKGNFPGRFSGRQFSNSRSEMNVSTLELGDSALYLCASSPQSPGDYGYTFGSGTRLTVV.

V gene TRBV7-8 combines with J gene TRBJ2-1; TRBD2 is a possible D gene (5 bases). The CDR3 runs 16 residues. V dropped 5 bases and J dropped 0 bases, with 14 bases sitting between them. Per the germline V gene, CDR1 is SGHVS and CDR2 is FQNEAQ. CDR3 region: CASSPAGAPSYNEQFF. The CDR3 coding sequence is TGTGCCAGCAGCCCGGCGGGCGCGCCCTCCTACAATGAGCAGTTCTTC.

This chain connects TRBV5-6 to TRBJ1-4, with 9 bases that match TRBD1. V was pared by 3 bases and J by 8 bases, with 8 bases of the junction left unmatched. Germline V gene data show CDR1 as SGHDT and CDR2 as YYEEEE. The CDR3 is 15 residues long. CDR3 sequence reads: CASSSQDRGGEKLFF. CDR3 bases: TGTGCCAGCAGCTCCCAGGACAGGGGAGGAGAAAAACTGTTTTTT. The full variable domain, rest sourced from reference TRBV5-6 and TRBJ1-4, is DAGVTQSPTHLIKTRGQQVTLRCSPKSGHDTVSWYQQALGQGPQFIFQYYEEEERQRGNFPDRFSGHQFPNYSSELNVNALLLGDSALYLCASSSQDRGGEKLFFGSGTQLSVL.

Concerning this clone itself: This sample also contains other DNA sequences that code for the same CDR3. The chain employs TRBV6-6 and TRBJ1-1, with D perhaps TRBD1 (6 bases). The CDR3 is 11 amino acids. Germline V CDR1 and CDR2: MNHNY, SVGAGI (reference sequence). Trimming stripped 2 bases from V and 8 bases from J, with 6 bases between. CDR3 in amino acids: CASSYQGEAFF. CDR3 sequence (DNA): TGTGCCAGCAGTTACCAGGGGGAAGCTTTCTTT.

V usage is TRBV28 and J usage is TRBJ1-5; possibly TRBD1 for D (6 bases). Trimming took 11 bases from V and 7 from J, leaving 15 bases between them. Germline CDR1 is MDHEN and CDR2 is SYDVKM. The CDR3 runs 12 residues. CDR3 coding DNA: TGTGCCTCAGGGGAGATATTGCAGCCCCAGCATTTT. Protein product: CASGEILQPQHF.

J is TRBJ2-5 and V is TRBV11-2; D unclear. Per the germline V gene, CDR1 is SGHAT and CDR2 is FQNNGV. CDR3 size: 16 residues. V lost 1 base to trimming and J lost 2 bases, with 14 bases between them. CDR3 nucleotide sequence: TGTGCCAGCAGCTTAGGGGGTGCCTTGAAGCAAGAGACCCAGTACTTC. Translating gives CASSLGGALKQETQYF.

V and J are TRBV5-1 and TRBJ1-6, with D maybe TRBD1 (6 bases). V was pared by 3 bases and J by 0 bases, with 16 bases between. The germline V gene encodes CDR1 SGHRS and CDR2 YFSETQ. The CDR3 loop spans 18 amino acids. This chain's CDR3 is CASSSGYTGSSYNSPLHF. CDR3 DNA sequence: TGCGCCAGCAGCTCGGGGTACACAGGGAGCTCCTATAATTCACCCCTCCACTTT.

The chain joins TRBV4-2 to TRBJ1-2, with 9 bases aligning to TRBD1. This CDR3 is built from 16 residues. J gave up 2 bases and V 5 bases, and 9 bases lay outside the gene matches. CDR1 and CDR2 (germline): LGHNA, YNFKEQ. CDR3 in amino acids: CASSFRDRATNYGYTF. The CDR3 coding sequence is TGTGCCAGCAGCTTCCGGGACAGGGCGACGAACTATGGCTACACCTTC.

The chain links TRBV6-5 to TRBJ2-5; no clear D. TRBJ2-7 matches the DNA end more closely, so the J call is doubtful. The length of the CDR3 is 15 residues. Germline CDR1 MNHEY, CDR2 SVGAGI. This chain's CDR3 is CASSSSPTLNYEQYF. The DNA of the CDR3 is TGTGCCAGCAGCTCATCTCCGACCCTTAACTACGAGCAGTACTTC.

CDR3 DNA: TGTGCCAGCAGCTTAGAGGAGATTGGAGAGACCCAGTACTTC. Amino acids: CASSLEEIGETQYF. The rearrangement joins TRBV7-2 to TRBJ2-5; no definite D call. V lost 1 base to trimming and J lost 4 bases, with 10 bases between them. Per germline, CDR1 SGHTA and CDR2 FQGNSA. The CDR3 is 14 amino acids. The whole variable domain, remainder taken from reference TRBV7-2 and TRBJ2-5, is GAGVSQSPSNKVTEKGKDVELRCDPISGHTALYWYRQSLGQGLEFLIYFQGNSAPDKSGLPSDRFSAERTGGSVSTLTIQRTQQEDSAVYLCASSLEEIGETQYFGPGTRLLVL.